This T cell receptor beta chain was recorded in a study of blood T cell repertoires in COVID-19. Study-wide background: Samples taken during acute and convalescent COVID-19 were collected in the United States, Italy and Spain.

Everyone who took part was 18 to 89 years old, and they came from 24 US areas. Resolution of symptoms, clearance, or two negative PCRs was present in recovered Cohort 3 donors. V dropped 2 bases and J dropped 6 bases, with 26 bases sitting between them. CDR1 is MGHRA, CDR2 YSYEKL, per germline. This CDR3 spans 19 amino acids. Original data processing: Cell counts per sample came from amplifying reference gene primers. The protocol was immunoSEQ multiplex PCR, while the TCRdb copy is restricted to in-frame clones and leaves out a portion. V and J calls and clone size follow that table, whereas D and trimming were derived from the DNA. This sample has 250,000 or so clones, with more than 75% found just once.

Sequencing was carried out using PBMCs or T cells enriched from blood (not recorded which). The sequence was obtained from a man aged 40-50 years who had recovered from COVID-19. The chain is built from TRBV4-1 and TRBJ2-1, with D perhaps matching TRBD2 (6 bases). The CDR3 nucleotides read TGCGCCAGCAGCCAACCCGGGACTCCCGCTTACGAATCGCTCAATGAGCAGTTCTTC. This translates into CASSQPGTPAYESLNEQFF.